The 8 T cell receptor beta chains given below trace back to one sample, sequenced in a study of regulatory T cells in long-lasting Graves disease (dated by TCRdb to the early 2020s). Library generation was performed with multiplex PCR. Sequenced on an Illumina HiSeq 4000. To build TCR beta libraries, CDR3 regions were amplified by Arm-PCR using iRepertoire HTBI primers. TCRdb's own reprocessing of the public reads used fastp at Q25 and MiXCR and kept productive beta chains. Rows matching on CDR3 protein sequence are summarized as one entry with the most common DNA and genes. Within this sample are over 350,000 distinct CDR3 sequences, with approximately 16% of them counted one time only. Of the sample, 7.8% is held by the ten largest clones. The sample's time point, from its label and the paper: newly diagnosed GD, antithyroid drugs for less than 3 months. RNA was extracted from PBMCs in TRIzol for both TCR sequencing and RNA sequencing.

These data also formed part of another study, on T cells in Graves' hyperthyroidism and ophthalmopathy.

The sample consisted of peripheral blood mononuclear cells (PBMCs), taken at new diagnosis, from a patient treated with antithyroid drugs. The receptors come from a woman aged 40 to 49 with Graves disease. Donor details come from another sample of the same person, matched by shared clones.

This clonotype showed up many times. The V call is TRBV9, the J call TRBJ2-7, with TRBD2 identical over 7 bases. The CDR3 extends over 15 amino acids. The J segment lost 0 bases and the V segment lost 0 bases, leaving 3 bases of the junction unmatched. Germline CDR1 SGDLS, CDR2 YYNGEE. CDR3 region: CASSVEAGSSYEQYF. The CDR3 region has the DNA TGTGCCAGCAGCGTAGAAGCGGGATCCTCCTACGAGCAGTACTTC.

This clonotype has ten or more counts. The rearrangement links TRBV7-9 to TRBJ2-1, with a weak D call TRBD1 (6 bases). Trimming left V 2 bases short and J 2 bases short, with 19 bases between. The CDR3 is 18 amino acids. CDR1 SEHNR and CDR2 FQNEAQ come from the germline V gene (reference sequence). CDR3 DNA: TGTGCCAGCAGCTTACGCCCACCAGGCAGGGGAACCTACAATGAGCAGTTCTTC. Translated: CASSLRPPGRGTYNEQFF.

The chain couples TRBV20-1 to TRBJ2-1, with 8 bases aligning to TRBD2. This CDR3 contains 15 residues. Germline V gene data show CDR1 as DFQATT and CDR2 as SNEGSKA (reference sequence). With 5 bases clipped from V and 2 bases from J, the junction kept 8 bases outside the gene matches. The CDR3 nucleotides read TGCAGTGCTCTACGACCAGCGGGGGCCTACAATGAGCAGTTCTTC. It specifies CSALRPAGAYNEQFF.

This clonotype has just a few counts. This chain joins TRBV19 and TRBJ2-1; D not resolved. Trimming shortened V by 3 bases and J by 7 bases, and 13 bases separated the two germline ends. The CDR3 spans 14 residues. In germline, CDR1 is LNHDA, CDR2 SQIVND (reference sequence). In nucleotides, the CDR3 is TGTGCCAGTAGTATGGTTCTAGAAGGGAATGAGCAGTTCTTC. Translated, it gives CASSMVLEGNEQFF.

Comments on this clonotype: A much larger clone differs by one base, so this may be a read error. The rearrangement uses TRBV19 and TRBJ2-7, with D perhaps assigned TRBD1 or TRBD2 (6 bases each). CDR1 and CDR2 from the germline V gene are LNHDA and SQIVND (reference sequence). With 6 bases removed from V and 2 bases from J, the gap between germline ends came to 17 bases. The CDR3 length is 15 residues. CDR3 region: CASRETGAGPYEQYF. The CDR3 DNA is TGTGCCAGTAGGGAAACGGGGGCGGGCCCCTACGAGCAGTACTTC.

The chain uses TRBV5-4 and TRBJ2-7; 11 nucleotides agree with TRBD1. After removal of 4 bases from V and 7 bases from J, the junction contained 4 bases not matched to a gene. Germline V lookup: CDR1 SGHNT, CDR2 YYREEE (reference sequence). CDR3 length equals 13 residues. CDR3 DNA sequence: TGTGCCAGCAGCACCGGACAGGGGGCAGAGCAGTACTTC. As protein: CASSTGQGAEQYF.

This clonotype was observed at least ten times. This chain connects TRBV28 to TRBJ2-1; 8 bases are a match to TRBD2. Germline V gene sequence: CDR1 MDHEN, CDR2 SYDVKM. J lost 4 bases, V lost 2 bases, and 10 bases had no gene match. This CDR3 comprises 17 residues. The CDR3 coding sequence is TGTGCCAGCAGTTTACAACGGAGGACTAGCCGATACAATGAGCAGTTCTTC. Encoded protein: CASSLQRRTSRYNEQFF. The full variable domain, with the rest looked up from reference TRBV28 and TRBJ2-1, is DVKVTQSSRYLVKRTGEKVFLECVQDMDHENMFWYRQDPGLGLRLIYFSYDVKMKEKGDIPEGYSVSREKKERFSLILESASTNQTSMYLCASSLQRRTSRYNEQFFGPGTRLTVL.

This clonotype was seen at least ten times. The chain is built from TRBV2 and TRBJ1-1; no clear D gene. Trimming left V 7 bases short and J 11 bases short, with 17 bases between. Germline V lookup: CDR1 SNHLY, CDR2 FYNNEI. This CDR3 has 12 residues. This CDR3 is CASNLGADLAFF. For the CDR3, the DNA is TGTGCCAGCAATTTGGGCGCTGATTTGGCTTTCTTT.